Following are 2 T cell receptor beta chains from one sample sequenced in a study of T cell responses to AZD1222 COVID-19 vaccine. Here immunoSEQ multiplex PCR was the method, and the copy in TCRdb shows in-frame clones only, minus some. There are about 93,000 clones in the sample; around 85% occur only once, and 5% to 6.5% lies in the top ten. Specimen: peripheral blood, collected on day 0 of AZD1222 vaccination. The origin of the receptors is an adult in good health.

This chain links TRBV30 with TRBJ2-1; TRBD2 matches at 15 bases. The germline V gene has CDR1 GTSNPN and CDR2 SVGIG (reference sequence). V was pared by 7 bases and J by 0 bases, with 7 bases of the junction left unmatched. This CDR3 spans 17 amino acids. CDR3: CASEGLAGGSSYNEQFF. The CDR3 coding sequence is TGTGCCTCTGAAGGACTAGCGGGGGGGAGCTCCTACAATGAGCAGTTCTTC.

This clone was detected only a few times. The genes are TRBV30 and TRBJ1-1, with D maybe TRBD1 (6 bases). Germline V gives CDR1 GTSNPN, CDR2 SVGIG (reference sequence). The CDR3 spans 13 residues. Trimming cost V 5 bases and J 4 bases, with 14 bases left between them. Written as DNA, the CDR3 is TGTGCCTGGGCGATAGGGGGGCGCACTGAAGCTTTCTTT. Translation: CAWAIGGRTEAFF.